These T cell receptor beta chains were read from a single sample in a study of blood T cells in healthy people across ages. TCRdb re-called the 5' RACE reads through MiXCR, storing one row per CDR3 protein. The table includes more than 1 million distinct CDR3 sequences, 40% to 55% detected once. The material sequenced was blood. These receptors were taken from a woman aged 60-75 years in good health. Each CDR3 is given with its conserved first and last residue. The D gene is left open where the match is weak. Clone size is stated in some rows and not others, as once, few, many or a class when expanded.

v_gene,abundance,d_gene,len,j_gene,CDR3aa,CDR3nt
TRBV9,NA,TRBD2,15,TRBJ2-1,CASSGGLAAYNEQFF,TGTGCCAGCAGTGGCGGACTAGCAGCTTACAATGAGCAGTTCTTC
TRBV29-1,few,NA,15,TRBJ2-3,CSVEVGIARTDTQYF,TGCAGCGTTGAAGTGGGTATCGCCCGCACAGATACGCAGTATTTT
TRBV7-2,many,TRBD2,18,TRBJ2-1,CASSLGLAGGPSPNEQFF,TGTGCCAGCAGCTTGGGACTAGCGGGAGGGCCGTCCCCCAATGAGCAGTTCTTC
TRBV7-9,NA,TRBD2,18,TRBJ2-3,CASSLPTGLAGVEDTQYF,TGTGCCAGCAGCTTGCCCACGGGACTAGCGGGAGTCGAGGATACGCAGTATTTT
TRBV29-1,few,TRBD2,15,TRBJ2-1,CSVGRSGRARHEQFF,TGCAGCGTTGGTCGAAGCGGGAGGGCCAGGCATGAGCAGTTCTTC
TRBV3-1,few,TRBD2,16,TRBJ2-1,CASRKGTSGSRNEQFF,TGTGCCAGCAGAAAAGGGACTAGCGGGAGTCGGAATGAGCAGTTCTTC
TRBV6-6,few,NA,16,TRBJ2-7,CASSYRGNFAAYEQYF,TGTGCCAGCAGCTACCGGGGGAATTTCGCCGCGTACGAGCAGTACTTC
TRBV4-2,NA,NA,15,TRBJ1-2,CASSQDVGAEYGYTF,TGTGCCAGCAGCCAAGATGTGGGGGCAGAGTATGGCTACACCTTC
TRBV15,NA,NA,16,TRBJ2-1,CATSRDGLDSYNEQFF,TGTGCCACCAGCAGAGATGGACTCGACTCCTACAATGAGCAGTTCTTC
TRBV4-2,few,NA,15,TRBJ2-7,CASSQDKWGANEQYF,TGTGCCAGCAGCCAAGATAAATGGGGGGCCAACGAGCAGTACTTC
TRBV20-1,few,NA,12,TRBJ2-5,CSAFSGVETQYF,TGCAGTGCTTTCAGCGGTGTGGAGACCCAGTACTTC
TRBV6-5,many,NA,14,TRBJ2-7,CASSYSPGVGEQYF,TGTGCCAGCAGTTACTCCCCGGGGGTAGGGGAGCAGTACTTC
TRBV12-3/TRBV12-4,NA,NA,15,TRBJ2-3,CASSRRGGSTDTQYF,TGTGCCAGCAGTAGGAGGGGGGGAAGCACAGATACGCAGTATTTT
TRBV6-1,NA,NA,14,TRBJ2-5,CASSRTNRYNEQYF,TGTGCCAGCAGCAGGACGAACAGATACAATGAGCAGTACTTC
TRBV10-3,NA,NA,15,TRBJ1-5,CAISESPGGNQPQHF,TGTGCCATCAGTGAGTCTCCCGGGGGCAATCAGCCCCAGCATTTT
TRBV27,few,NA,14,TRBJ2-7,CASSLRESRGEQYF,TGTGCCAGCAGTTTAAGGGAATCGCGTGGCGAGCAGTACTTC
TRBV29-1,NA,TRBD1,11,TRBJ2-7,CSVQQGIEQYF,TGCAGCGTACAACAGGGGATAGAGCAGTACTTC
TRBV4-2,NA,TRBD1,15,TRBJ1-5,CASSPGDRENQPQHF,TGTGCCAGCAGCCCGGGCGACAGGGAAAATCAGCCCCAGCATTTT
TRBV5-1,NA,TRBD2,14,TRBJ2-7,CASSWSSGTYEQYF,TGCGCCAGCAGCTGGTCTAGCGGGACCTACGAGCAGTACTTC
TRBV20-1,few,NA,18,TRBJ2-7,CSASGIPGLAPTTYEQYF,TGCAGTGCTAGTGGGATCCCGGGGCTAGCGCCCACCACCTACGAGCAGTACTTC
TRBV7-9,NA,TRBD2,15,TRBJ2-1,CASSVLAGAYNEQFF,TGTGCCAGCAGTGTCTTAGCGGGAGCCTACAATGAGCAGTTCTTC
TRBV5-1,NA,TRBD1,16,TRBJ2-3,CASSLGQGVYADTQYF,TGCGCCAGCAGCTTGGGACAGGGAGTTTACGCAGATACGCAGTATTTT
TRBV6-1,NA,NA,13,TRBJ2-5,CASSGQLQETRYF,TGTGCCAGCAGTGGGCAGCTACAAGAGACCCGGTACTTC
TRBV11-2,NA,NA,17,TRBJ2-1,CASSLSPTGRRYNEQFF,TGTGCCAGCAGCTTAAGCCCCACGGGGCGGCGATACAATGAGCAGTTCTTC
TRBV6-2/TRBV6-3,few,NA,12,TRBJ2-7,CATRRSSYEQYF,TGTGCCACCCGGCGCTCTTCCTACGAGCAGTACTTC